This TCR beta chain stems from a study of T cell changes during pregnancy in multiple sclerosis. The CDR3 has 14 residues. Germline values: CDR1 SGHAT, CDR2 FQNNGV. The ends were cut back, 4 bases at V and 4 bases at J, with 13 bases in the middle. Sequenced by immunoSEQ multiplex PCR; TCRdb stores in-frame clones only, minus some. Of under 55,000 clones in the sample, about 90% were seen once. This specimen was CD8+ T cells from peripheral blood mononuclear cells, taken after pregnancy. V and J are TRBV11-2 and TRBJ2-5; weak D call: TRBD2 (6 bases). The TCR sequence derives from a female donor with multiple sclerosis, enrolled in a pregnancy study. CDR3 coding DNA: TGTGCCAGCAGCTCCAGTCCGGGGGTAGAGACCCAGTACTTC. Translated: CASSSSPGVETQYF.